This TCR beta chain was recorded in a study of cytomegalovirus exposure and HLA in healthy donors. Use of 60 Vbeta and 13 Jbeta primers characterized the PCR. The authors' processing: Approximately 11 million shared chains were among around 80 million unique TCR beta chains counted in a later analysis. Clones were sequenced by immunoSEQ multiplex PCR, and TCRdb holds only the in-frame ones, with some missing. V and J calls and clone size are as listed in that table; D and trimming were resolved from the DNA. The repertoire holds under 200,000 clones, more than 75% seen once, with approximately 0.4% in the top ten. This CDR3 is 16 amino acids long. Trimming cost V 5 bases and J 0 bases, with 14 bases left between them. Germline values: CDR1 MRHNA, CDR2 SNTAGT.

Sequencing input: PBMCs. This TCR was sampled from a male donor in good health and CMV-seropositive. V is TRBV6-4 and J is TRBJ2-1; a possible D gene is TRBD1 (5 bases). The CDR3 loop is CASSPLVDSSYNEQFF. The DNA of the CDR3 is TGTGCCAGCAGTCCGCTCGTCGACAGCTCCTACAATGAGCAGTTCTTC.